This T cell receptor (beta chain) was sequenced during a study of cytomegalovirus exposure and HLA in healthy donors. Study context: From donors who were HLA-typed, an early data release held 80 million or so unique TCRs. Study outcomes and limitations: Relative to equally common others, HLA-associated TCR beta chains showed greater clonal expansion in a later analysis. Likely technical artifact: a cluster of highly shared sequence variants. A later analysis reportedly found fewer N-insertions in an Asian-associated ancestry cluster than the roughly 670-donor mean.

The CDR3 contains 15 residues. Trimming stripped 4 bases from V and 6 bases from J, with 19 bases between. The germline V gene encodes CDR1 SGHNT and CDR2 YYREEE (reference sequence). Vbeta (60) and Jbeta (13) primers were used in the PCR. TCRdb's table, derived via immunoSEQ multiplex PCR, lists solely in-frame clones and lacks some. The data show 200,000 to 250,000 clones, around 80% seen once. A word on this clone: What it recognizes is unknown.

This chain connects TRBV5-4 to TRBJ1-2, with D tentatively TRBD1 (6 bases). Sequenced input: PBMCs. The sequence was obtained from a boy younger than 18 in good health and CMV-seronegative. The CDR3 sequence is CASSGYREGTDGYTF. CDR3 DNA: TGTGCCAGCAGCGGCTACAGGGAGGGTACAGATGGCTACACCTTC.